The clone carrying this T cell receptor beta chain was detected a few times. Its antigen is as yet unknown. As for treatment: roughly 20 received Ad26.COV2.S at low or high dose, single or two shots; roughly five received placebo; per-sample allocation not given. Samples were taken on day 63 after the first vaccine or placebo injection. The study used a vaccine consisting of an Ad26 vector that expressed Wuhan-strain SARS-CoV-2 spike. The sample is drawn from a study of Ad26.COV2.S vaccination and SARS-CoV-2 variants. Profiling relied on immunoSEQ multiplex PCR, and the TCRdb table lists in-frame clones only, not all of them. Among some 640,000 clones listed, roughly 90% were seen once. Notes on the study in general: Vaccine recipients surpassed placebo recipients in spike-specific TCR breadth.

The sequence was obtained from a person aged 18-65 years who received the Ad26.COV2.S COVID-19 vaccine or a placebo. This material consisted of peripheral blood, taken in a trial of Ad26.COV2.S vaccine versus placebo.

DNA of the CDR3: TGCGCCAGCAGCCCTCAGGGACAGGGGTATGGCTACACCTTC. Translated: CASSPQGQGYGYTF. The J gene is TRBJ1-2, the V gene TRBV5-1; 10 bases match TRBD1. The CDR3 length is 14 residues. J lost 5 bases, V lost 4 bases, and 5 bases had no gene match. CDR1 is SGHRS, CDR2 YFSETQ, per germline.